These 10 T cell receptor beta chains came from one sample sequenced in a study of PD-1 blockade in classical Hodgkin lymphoma. In every patient, relapse followed autologous stem cell transplantation, while exposure to brentuximab vedotin differed. TCRdb keeps only in-frame clones here, not all; method: immunoSEQ multiplex PCR. The sample holds some 93,000 clones, over 85% seen once. The sequencing here drew on peripheral blood mononuclear cells (PBMCs), taken at baseline. The receptors come from a human donor with classical Hodgkin lymphoma.

V usage is TRBV30 and J usage is TRBJ2-6; no definite D call. The CDR3 covers 18 residues. The ends were cut back, 8 bases at V and 4 bases at J, with 27 bases in the middle. CDR1 and CDR2 (germline): GTSNPN, SVGIG (reference sequence). CDR3 in DNA: TGTGCCGGGAACCTTCGACGGTGGTTAGAGAGGGGGGCCAACGTCCTGACTTTC. The encoded protein is CAGNLRRWLERGANVLTF. Full variable domain (missing parts from reference TRBV30 and TRBJ2-6): SQTIHQWPATLVQPVGSPLSLECTVEGTSNPNLYWYRQAAGRGLQLLFYSVGIGQISSEVPQNLSASRPQDRQFILSSKKLLLSDSGFYLCAGNLRRWLERGANVLTFGAGSRLTVL.

The CDR3 DNA is TGTGCCAGCAGTTTAGATAGGACAGAAGCTTTCTTT. Its translation: CASSLDRTEAFF. This chain joins TRBV28 and TRBJ1-1; the D gene is possibly TRBD1 (5 bases). Trimming cost V 2 bases and J 8 bases, with 9 bases left between them. Per germline, CDR1 MDHEN and CDR2 SYDVKM. There are 12 residues in the CDR3.

The chain links TRBV27 to TRBJ2-7; D call uncertain. Trimming cost V 4 bases and J 3 bases, with 13 bases left between them. Germline V gene lookup returns CDR1 MNHEY and CDR2 SMNVEV (reference sequence). This CDR3 spans 14 amino acids. Here the CDR3 reads CASSYRGANYEQYF. CDR3 coding DNA: TGTGCCAGCAGTTACAGAGGAGCAAACTACGAGCAGTACTTC.

The chain employs TRBV14 and TRBJ2-1, with TRBD2 identical over 13 bases. With 4 bases clipped from V and 4 bases from J, the junction kept 1 base outside the gene matches. This CDR3 contains 15 residues. CDR1 is SGHDN and CDR2 is FVKESK in the germline V gene. This CDR3 reads CASSRGLAGYNEQFF. The CDR3 region has the DNA TGTGCCAGCAGCCGGGGACTAGCGGGATACAATGAGCAGTTCTTC.

The DNA of the CDR3 is TGTGCCAGCAGTAGGGGGACAGGGGCATACAATGAGCAGTTCTTC. The encoded protein is CASSRGTGAYNEQFF. The chain is built from TRBV28 and TRBJ2-1; TRBD1 matches 10 bases. Germline V gene lookup returns CDR1 MDHEN and CDR2 SYDVKM. This CDR3 has 15 residues. V shed 5 bases, J shed 4 bases, and the junction held 5 bases outside the gene matches.

The chain links TRBV5-1 to TRBJ2-5; 9 nucleotides line up with TRBD2. Germline values: CDR1 SGHRS, CDR2 YFSETQ. The V and J ends lost 3 bases and 4 bases, in that order; junction bases with no gene match: 10. This CDR3 is 16 amino acids long. CDR3 amino acids: CASSSTVHSGRETQYF. The CDR3 DNA reads as TGCGCCAGCAGCTCGACCGTTCATAGCGGGAGAGAGACCCAGTACTTC.

As to this clone: Other DNA sequences within the sample encode an identical CDR3. The chain recombines TRBV2 with TRBJ2-7, with D perhaps matching TRBD2 (6 bases). Between the trimmed V and J ends, which lost 0 bases and 6 bases, there was a span of 15 bases. Germline V gene data show CDR1 as SNHLY and CDR2 as FYNNEI. CDR3 size: 15 residues. The CDR3 nucleotides read TGTGCCAGCAGTGAAGCGGGTGGAGGGTACGGCGAGCAGTACTTC. This codes for CASSEAGGGYGEQYF.

The chain employs TRBV30 and TRBJ2-6; D gene uncertain. Trimming removed 1 base from V and 0 bases from J, with 7 bases in between. This CDR3 contains 15 residues. Germline lookup yields CDR1 GTSNPN and CDR2 SVGIG (reference sequence). The CDR3 protein is CAWSAPYSGANVLTF. CDR3 DNA: TGTGCCTGGAGTGCCCCTTACTCTGGGGCCAACGTCCTGACTTTC.

V and J are TRBV6-5 and TRBJ1-2; TRBD1 matches at 7 bases. Germline CDR1 and CDR2: MNHEY and SVGAGI. The V gene end was trimmed by 6 bases and the J gene end by 7 bases; junction bases not matched to a gene: 14. The CDR3 totals 15 residues. CDR3 sequence reads: CASSRSNNRGSGYTF. In DNA form, the CDR3 reads TGTGCCAGCAGCCGCTCGAATAACAGGGGATCTGGCTACACCTTC.

The chain carries TRBV19 and TRBJ2-7, with D unresolved. CDR1 and CDR2 (germline): LNHDA, SQIVND (reference sequence). The CDR3 contains 14 residues. V shed 5 bases and J shed 1 base, with 12 bases lying between them. In nucleotides, the CDR3 is TGTGCCAGTAGTTCCTCCCCCGGATCCTACGAGCAGTACTTC. This encodes CASSSSPGSYEQYF.